The 18 T cell receptor beta chains below come from one sample, sequenced in a study of OX40 agonist ivuxolimab in advanced cancers. Measured with immunoSEQ multiplex PCR; TCRdb has only the in-frame clones, and not every one. The sample shows some 44,000 clones, 75% to 90% of them seen only once. This specimen consisted of CD4+ or CD8+ T cells sorted from blood, obtained in a trial of the OX40 agonist ivuxolimab. These receptors were taken from an adult with an advanced solid tumor such as melanoma, head and neck, liver or kidney cancer.

V is TRBV19 and J is TRBJ2-2; TRBD1 aligns across 9 bases. The CDR3 sequence is 16 residues long. V lost 3 bases to trimming and J lost 5 bases; unmatched junction nucleotides: 7. The germline V gene encodes CDR1 LNHDA and CDR2 SQIVND (reference sequence). The CDR3 DNA sequence: TGTGCCAGTAGTATCCTCGGACAGGGGAGGACCGGGGAGCTGTTTTTT. This sequence encodes CASSILGQGRTGELFF. Full variable domain (missing parts from reference TRBV19 and TRBJ2-2): DGGITQSPKYLFRKEGQNVTLSCEQNLNHDAMYWYRQDPGQGLRLIYYSQIVNDFQKGDIAEGYSVSREKKESFPLTVTSAQKNPTAFYLCASSILGQGRTGELFFGEGSRLTVL.

The chain is built from TRBV7-9 and TRBJ1-1; D remains unclear. This CDR3 has 17 amino acids. Between the trimmed V and J ends, which lost 0 bases and 1 base, there was a span of 15 bases. Germline CDR1 is SEHNR and CDR2 is FQNEAQ (reference sequence). The CDR3 bases are TGTGCCAGCAGCTTAGCGTGGGAGACAAAGACGAACACTGAAGCTTTCTTT. Translating gives CASSLAWETKTNTEAFF.

This chain uses TRBV2 with TRBJ2-1, with 9 bases lining up with TRBD1. The J segment lost 3 bases and the V segment lost 7 bases, leaving 7 bases of the junction unmatched. The length of the CDR3 is 15 residues. Germline values: CDR1 SNHLY, CDR2 FYNNEI. For the CDR3, the DNA is TGTGCCAGCATCCCGACAGGGGGTAGCTACAATGAGCAGTTCTTC. Its translation is CASIPTGGSYNEQFF.

The chain recombines TRBV28 with TRBJ2-7, with D perhaps TRBD2 (5 bases). Trimming shortened V by 6 bases and J by 6 bases, and 21 bases separated the two germline ends. The CDR3 has 15 amino acids. Germline CDR1 and CDR2: MDHEN and SYDVKM. The CDR3 region has the DNA TGTGCCAGCAGGCCCCGGGAAAGAAAAATGCTCGAGCAGTACTTC. Translating gives CASRPRERKMLEQYF. The full variable domain, with the rest looked up from reference TRBV28 and TRBJ2-7, is DVKVTQSSRYLVKRTGEKVFLECVQDMDHENMFWYRQDPGLGLRLIYFSYDVKMKEKGDIPEGYSVSREKKERFSLILESASTNQTSMYLCASRPRERKMLEQYFGPGTRLTVT.

CDR3: CASSLFNQPQHF. CDR3 DNA sequence: TGTGCCAGCAGTTTATTCAATCAGCCCCAGCATTTT. The V gene is TRBV28, the J gene TRBJ1-5; no reliable D call. The CDR3 has 12 amino acids. V was cut by 1 base and J by 3 bases, with 1 base left in between. Per the germline V gene, CDR1 is MDHEN and CDR2 is SYDVKM.

This rearrangement joins TRBV7-9 to TRBJ2-2, with D possibly TRBD2 on 5 matching bases. V gave up 8 bases and J gave up 0 bases, with 10 bases separating them. CDR3 size: 14 residues. CDR1 is SEHNR, CDR2 FQNEAQ, per germline (reference sequence). The CDR3: CASGRTSNTGELFF. CDR3 sequence (DNA): TGTGCCAGCGGGCGGACTTCGAACACCGGGGAGCTGTTTTTT.

The chain recombines TRBV4-2 with TRBJ2-7, with unresolved D. Germline V CDR1 and CDR2: LGHNA, YNFKEQ. The V gene lost 0 bases and the J gene lost 3 bases, with 6 bases spanning the gap. The CDR3 consists of 13 residues. The CDR3 nucleotides read TGTGCCAGCAGCCAAGATGTTGGCTACGAGCAGTACTTC. Protein sequence: CASSQDVGYEQYF.

The chain uses TRBV5-5 and TRBJ2-5; TRBD1 might be the D (6 bases). This CDR3 contains 15 residues. Germline CDR1 is SGHKS and CDR2 is YYEKEE (reference sequence). V lost 0 bases to trimming and J lost 2 bases, with 11 bases between them. CDR3 sequence: CASSLGGTGQETQYF. DNA for the CDR3: TGTGCCAGCAGCTTGGGGGGCACAGGGCAAGAGACCCAGTACTTC.

The chain recombines TRBV19 with TRBJ1-1; perhaps TRBD1 as D (5 bases). Germline lookup yields CDR1 LNHDA and CDR2 SQIVND (reference sequence). The V and J ends lost 4 bases and 3 bases respectively, with 15 bases between them. The CDR3 has 15 amino acids. The chain's CDR3 is CASSRGFGADTEAFF. The CDR3 coding sequence is TGTGCCAGTAGTAGGGGATTTGGGGCTGACACTGAAGCTTTCTTT. Drawing the rest from reference TRBV19 and TRBJ1-1, the complete variable domain is DGGITQSPKYLFRKEGQNVTLSCEQNLNHDAMYWYRQDPGQGLRLIYYSQIVNDFQKGDIAEGYSVSREKKESFPLTVTSAQKNPTAFYLCASSRGFGADTEAFFGQGTRLTVV.

This clone was seen a handful of times. V is TRBV4-1 and J is TRBJ2-5; D gene ambiguous. The germline V and J ends were trimmed by 2 bases and 2 bases, with 6 bases remaining between them. This CDR3 has 13 amino acids. Germline V gene lookup returns CDR1 MGHRA and CDR2 YSYEKL. CDR3 loop: CASSQRLQETQYF. The CDR3 DNA sequence: TGCGCCAGCAGCCAACGACTTCAAGAGACCCAGTACTTC.

The V gene is TRBV5-1, the J gene TRBJ2-3; D perhaps matches TRBD2 (5 bases). Per germline, CDR1 SGHRS and CDR2 YFSETQ. This CDR3 spans 15 amino acids. Trimming took 5 bases from V and 4 from J, leaving 17 bases between them. This CDR3 is CASRDTALGADTQYF. Written as DNA, the CDR3 is TGCGCCAGCAGGGATACAGCCCTCGGGGCAGATACGCAGTATTTT.

This clone was seen more than once but under ten times. The chain recombines TRBV6-5 with TRBJ2-1; D is undetermined. Deletions cut 3 bases from V and 13 bases from J, with 10 bases between. The CDR3 loop spans 11 amino acids. The germline V gene has CDR1 MNHEY and CDR2 SVGAGI. The CDR3 DNA reads as TGTGCCAGCAGTTATGGCCAGACACAGTTCTTC. This encodes CASSYGQTQFF.

The chain carries TRBV19 and TRBJ2-2; no firm D call. This CDR3 region has 13 residues. Germline lookup yields CDR1 LNHDA and CDR2 SQIVND (reference sequence). V was shortened by 8 bases and J by 0 bases, with 7 bases between the two germline ends. The CDR3 DNA follows: TGTGCCAGTGCGAGAGCGAACACCGGGGAGCTGTTTTTT. Residues: CASARANTGELFF.

This sequence joins TRBV6-1 and TRBJ1-2, with D perhaps matching TRBD1 (5 bases). V lost 3 bases and J 5 bases, leaving 10 bases between the germline ends. Germline CDR1 MNHNS, CDR2 SASEGT. This CDR3 region has 13 residues. This CDR3 is CASSESGPYGYTF. The CDR3 nucleotides are TGTGCCAGCAGTGAGTCAGGGCCGTATGGCTACACCTTC.

J is TRBJ2-7 and V is TRBV7-2, with 10 nucleotides matching TRBD2. The CDR3 sequence is 16 residues long. Looked up from germline, CDR1 is SGHTA and CDR2 is FQGNSA. The V gene end was trimmed by 5 bases and the J gene end by 5 bases; junction bases not matched to a gene: 12. CDR3 residues: CASSPQGAGGMNEQYF. CDR3 DNA: TGTGCCAGCAGCCCCCAGGGAGCGGGGGGGATGAACGAGCAGTACTTC.

The chain has TRBV19 and TRBJ2-3; 8 bases match TRBD1. With 0 bases clipped from V and 0 bases from J, the junction kept 2 bases outside the gene matches. Germline CDR1 reads LNHDA; CDR2 reads SQIVND (reference sequence). The CDR3 contains 16 residues. The CDR3 DNA is TGTGCCAGTAGTATAGAAGGGACAGGAAGCACAGATACGCAGTATTTT. Protein: CASSIEGTGSTDTQYF.

This clone was seen a single time. This chain joins TRBV7-9 and TRBJ1-4, with TRBD1 as a possible D gene (5 bases). The CDR3 spans 16 residues. CDR1 and CDR2 from the germline V gene are SEHNR and FQNEAQ (reference sequence). Trimming removed 4 bases from V and 8 bases from J, with 20 bases in between. CDR3 sequence reads: CASSSASMGRGEKLFF. CDR3 in DNA: TGTGCCAGCAGCTCGGCTTCCATGGGGCGCGGGGAAAAACTGTTTTTT. The full variable domain, its missing parts supplied by reference TRBV7-9 and TRBJ1-4, is DTGVSQNPRHKITKRGQNVTFRCDPISEHNRLYWYRQTLGQGPEFLTYFQNEAQLEKSRLLSDRFSAERPKGSFSTLEIQRTEQGDSAMYLCASSSASMGRGEKLFFGSGTQLSVL.

The V gene is TRBV19, the J gene TRBJ1-4; D ambiguous. Trimming took off 4 bases at V and 0 bases at J, with 12 bases between the two ends. The CDR3 runs 16 residues. Looked up from germline, CDR1 is LNHDA and CDR2 is SQIVND (reference sequence). The CDR3, as DNA: TGTGCCAGTAGTAAAGCCCTGGGCCCAACTAATGAAAAACTGTTTTTT. Residues: CASSKALGPTNEKLFF.